A few counts support the clone carrying this T cell receptor (beta chain). No antigen is known for it. RNA transcripts yielded amplified TCR beta CDR3 regions. A set of HTBI primers served as the primers for a first-round RT-PCR of the TCR CDR3. From the multiplex PCR reads, TCRdb called clonotypes with MiXCR, one entry per CDR3 protein. Here the sample spans 550,000 to 700,000 distinct CDR3 sequences, about 15% being singletons. The source of the sample is a study of T cells in Graves' hyperthyroidism and ophthalmopathy. Lactation, pregnancy, other autoimmune disease or uncontrolled infection excluded patients. On the basis of clinical symptoms, serum thyroxine and TRAb, thyroid ultrasound and orbital computed tomography, diagnoses were made. Study-wide points: Most clonotypes expanded in the thyroid (above 0.001) were also present in blood. In the analysis, a 13 V-J model separated ophthalmopathy from stable hyperthyroidism.

Looked up from germline, CDR1 is SGHTA and CDR2 is FQGNSA. The V and J ends lost 8 bases and 2 bases respectively, with 10 bases between them. The CDR3 extends over 13 amino acids. The sample taken for sequencing was blood. V is TRBV7-2 and J is TRBJ1-5; D not resolved. This sequence was found in a middle-aged woman with Graves' ophthalmopathy. CDR3 coding DNA: TGTGCCAGCGGGTTTTCAGGCAATCAGCCCCAGCATTTT. Translation: CASGFSGNQPQHF.